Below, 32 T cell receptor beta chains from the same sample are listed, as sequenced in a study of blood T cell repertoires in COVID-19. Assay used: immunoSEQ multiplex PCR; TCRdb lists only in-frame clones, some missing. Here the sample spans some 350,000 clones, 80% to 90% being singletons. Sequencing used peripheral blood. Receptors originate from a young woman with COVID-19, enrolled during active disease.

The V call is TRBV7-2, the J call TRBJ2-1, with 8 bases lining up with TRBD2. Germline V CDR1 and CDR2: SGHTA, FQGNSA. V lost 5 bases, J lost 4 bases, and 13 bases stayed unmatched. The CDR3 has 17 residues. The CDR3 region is CASSHRGLAPFYNEQFF. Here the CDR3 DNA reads TGTGCCAGCAGCCACAGAGGACTAGCCCCCTTTTACAATGAGCAGTTCTTC. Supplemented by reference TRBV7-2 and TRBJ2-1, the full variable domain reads GAGVSQSPSNKVTEKGKDVELRCDPISGHTALYWYRQSLGQGLEFLIYFQGNSAPDKSGLPSDRFSAERTGGSVSTLTIQRTQQEDSAVYLCASSHRGLAPFYNEQFFGPGTRLTVL.

CDR3 nucleotides: TGTGCCAGCACTAGTGAGGGCAACTACGAGCAGTACTTC. Protein sequence: CASTSEGNYEQYF. The chain uses TRBV2 and TRBJ2-7, with D perhaps TRBD2 (5 bases). The V and J ends lost 7 bases and 3 bases respectively, with 13 bases between them. This CDR3 contains 13 residues. The germline gives CDR1 SNHLY, CDR2 FYNNEI.

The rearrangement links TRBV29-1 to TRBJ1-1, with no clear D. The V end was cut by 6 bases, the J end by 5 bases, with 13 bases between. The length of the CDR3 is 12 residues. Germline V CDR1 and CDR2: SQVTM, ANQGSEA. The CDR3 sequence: CSVQRVGTEAFF. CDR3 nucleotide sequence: TGCAGCGTCCAGCGGGTTGGGACTGAAGCTTTCTTT.

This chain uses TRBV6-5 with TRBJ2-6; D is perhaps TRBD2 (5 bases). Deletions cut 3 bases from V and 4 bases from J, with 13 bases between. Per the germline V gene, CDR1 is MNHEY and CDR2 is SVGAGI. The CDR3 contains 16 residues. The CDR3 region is CASSYSGRGGANVLTF. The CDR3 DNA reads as TGTGCCAGCAGTTATTCTGGGCGAGGGGGGGCCAACGTCCTGACTTTC.

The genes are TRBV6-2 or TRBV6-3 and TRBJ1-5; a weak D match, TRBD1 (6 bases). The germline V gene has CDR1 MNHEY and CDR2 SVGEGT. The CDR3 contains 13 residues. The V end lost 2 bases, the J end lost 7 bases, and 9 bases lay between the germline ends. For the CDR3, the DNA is TGTGCCAGCAGTTACCAGGGGATGCAGCCCCAGCATTTT. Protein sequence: CASSYQGMQPQHF.

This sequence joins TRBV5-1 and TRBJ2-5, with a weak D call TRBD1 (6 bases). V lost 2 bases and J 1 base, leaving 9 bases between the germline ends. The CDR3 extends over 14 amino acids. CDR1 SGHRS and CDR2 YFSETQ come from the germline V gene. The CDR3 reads CASSFGRGQETQYF. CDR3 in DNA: TGCGCCAGCAGCTTTGGCAGGGGCCAAGAGACCCAGTACTTC.

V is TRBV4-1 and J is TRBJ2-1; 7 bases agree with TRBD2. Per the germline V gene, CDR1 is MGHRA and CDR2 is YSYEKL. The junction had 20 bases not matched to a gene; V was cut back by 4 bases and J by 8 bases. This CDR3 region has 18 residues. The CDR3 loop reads CASSLDPGASGSWDEQFF. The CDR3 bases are TGCGCCAGCAGCCTTGACCCCGGGGCTAGCGGAAGTTGGGATGAGCAGTTCTTC.

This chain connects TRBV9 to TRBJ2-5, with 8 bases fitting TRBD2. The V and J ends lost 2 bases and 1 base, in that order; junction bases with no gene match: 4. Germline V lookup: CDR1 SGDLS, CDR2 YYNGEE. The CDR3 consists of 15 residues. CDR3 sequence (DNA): TGTGCCAGCAGCGTCGGAGCGGGAGCCCAAGAGACCCAGTACTTC. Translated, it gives CASSVGAGAQETQYF.

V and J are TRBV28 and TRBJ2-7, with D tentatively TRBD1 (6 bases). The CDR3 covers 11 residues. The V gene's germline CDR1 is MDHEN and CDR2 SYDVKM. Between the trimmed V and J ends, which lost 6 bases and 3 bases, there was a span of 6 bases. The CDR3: CASRDSYEQYF. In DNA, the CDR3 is TGTGCCAGCAGGGACAGCTACGAGCAGTACTTC.

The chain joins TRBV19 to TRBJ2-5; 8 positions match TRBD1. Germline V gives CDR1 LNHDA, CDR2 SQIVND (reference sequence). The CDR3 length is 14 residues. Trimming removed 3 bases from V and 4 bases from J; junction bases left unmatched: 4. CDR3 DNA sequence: TGTGCCAGTAGTATCGCCGACAGGGGAGAGACCCAGTACTTC. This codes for CASSIADRGETQYF.

The CDR3 region is CAIGANTDTQYF. CDR3 DNA: TGTGCCATCGGGGCAAACACAGATACGCAGTATTTT. The chain couples TRBV10-3 to TRBJ2-3; D perhaps matches TRBD1 (5 bases). The CDR3 sequence is 12 residues long. Trimming shortened V by 8 bases and J by 2 bases, and 8 bases separated the two germline ends. Germline V gene lookup returns CDR1 ENHRY and CDR2 SYGVKD.

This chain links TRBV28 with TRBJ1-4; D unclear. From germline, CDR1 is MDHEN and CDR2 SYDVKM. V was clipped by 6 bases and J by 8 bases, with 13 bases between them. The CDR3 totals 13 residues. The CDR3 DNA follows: TGTGCCAGCAGCCTGCGGAGAATCGAAAAACTGTTTTTT. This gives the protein CASSLRRIEKLFF.

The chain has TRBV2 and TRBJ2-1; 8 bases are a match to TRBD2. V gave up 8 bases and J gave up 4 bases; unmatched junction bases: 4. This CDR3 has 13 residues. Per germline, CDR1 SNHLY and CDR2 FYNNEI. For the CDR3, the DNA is TGTGCCAGCCCCGGGACTAGATACAATGAGCAGTTCTTC. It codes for CASPGTRYNEQFF.

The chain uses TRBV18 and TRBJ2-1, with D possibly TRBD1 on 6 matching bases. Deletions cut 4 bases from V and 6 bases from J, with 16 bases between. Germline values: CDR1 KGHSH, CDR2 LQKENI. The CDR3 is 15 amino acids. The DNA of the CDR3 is TGTGCCAGCTCACGCTCTCCTACAGGGACCAATGAGCAGTTCTTC. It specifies CASSRSPTGTNEQFF.

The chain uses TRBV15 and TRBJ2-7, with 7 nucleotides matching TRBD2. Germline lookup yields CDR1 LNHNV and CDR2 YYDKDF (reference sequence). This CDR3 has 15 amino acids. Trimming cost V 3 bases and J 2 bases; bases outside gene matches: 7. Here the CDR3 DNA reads TGTGCCACCAGCAGGATGGGTAGCGGGCCCTACGAGCAGTACGTC. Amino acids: CATSRMGSGPYEQYV.

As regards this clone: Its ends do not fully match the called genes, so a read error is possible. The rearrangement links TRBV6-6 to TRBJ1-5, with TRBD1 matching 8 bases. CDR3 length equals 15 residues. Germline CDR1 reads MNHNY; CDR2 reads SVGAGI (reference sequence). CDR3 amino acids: CASRTQGVSDQPQHF. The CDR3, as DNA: TGTGCCAGCAGAACACAGGGGGTTAGCGATCAGCCCCAGCATTTT.

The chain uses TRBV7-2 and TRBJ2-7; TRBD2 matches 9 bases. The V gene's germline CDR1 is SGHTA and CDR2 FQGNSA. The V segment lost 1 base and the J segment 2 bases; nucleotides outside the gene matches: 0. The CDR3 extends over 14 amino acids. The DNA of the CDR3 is TGTGCCAGCAGCTTAGGCGGGGGGGCCTACGAGCAGTACTTC. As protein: CASSLGGGAYEQYF.

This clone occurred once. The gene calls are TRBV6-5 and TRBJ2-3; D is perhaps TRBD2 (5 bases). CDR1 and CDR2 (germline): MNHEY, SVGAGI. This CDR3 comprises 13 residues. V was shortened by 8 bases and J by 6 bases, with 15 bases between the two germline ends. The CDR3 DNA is TGTGCCAGCCGGACTCCGGGTAGGGATACGCAGTATTTT. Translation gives CASRTPGRDTQYF.

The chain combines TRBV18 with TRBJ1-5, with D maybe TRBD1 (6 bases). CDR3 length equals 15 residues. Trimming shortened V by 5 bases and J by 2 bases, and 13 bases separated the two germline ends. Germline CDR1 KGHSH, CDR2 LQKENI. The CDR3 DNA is TGTGCCAGCTCAGAGACAGGATGGGGCAATCAGCCCCAGCATTTT. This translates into CASSETGWGNQPQHF.

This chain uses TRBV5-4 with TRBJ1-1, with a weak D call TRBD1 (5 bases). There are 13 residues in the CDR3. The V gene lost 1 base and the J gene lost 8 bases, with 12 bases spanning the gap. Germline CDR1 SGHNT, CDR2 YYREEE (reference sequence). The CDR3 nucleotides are TGTGCCAGCAGCTTGAGTGGAGACAGAGAAGCTTTCTTT. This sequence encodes CASSLSGDREAFF.

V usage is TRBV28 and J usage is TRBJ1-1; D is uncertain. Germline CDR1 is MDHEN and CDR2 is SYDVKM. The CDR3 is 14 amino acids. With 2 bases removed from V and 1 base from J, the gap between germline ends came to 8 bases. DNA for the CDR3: TGTGCCAGCAGTTTAGAGGGTAGGAACACTGAAGCTTTCTTT. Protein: CASSLEGRNTEAFF.

DNA for the CDR3: TGTGCCAGCGCGCAGGGGGTTAGCAATCAGCCCCAGCATTTT. It yields the protein CASAQGVSNQPQHF. This chain joins TRBV7-2 and TRBJ1-5, with 7 bases identical to TRBD1. The ends lost 8 bases at V and 0 bases at J; junction bases unmatched: 4. CDR3 size: 14 residues. Germline loops: CDR1 SGHTA, CDR2 FQGNSA.

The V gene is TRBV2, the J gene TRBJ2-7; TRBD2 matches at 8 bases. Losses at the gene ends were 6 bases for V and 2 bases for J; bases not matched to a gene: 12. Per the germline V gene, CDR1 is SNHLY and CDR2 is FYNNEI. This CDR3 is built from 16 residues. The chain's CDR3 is CASSYWLAGPPYEQYF. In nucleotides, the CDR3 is TGTGCCAGCAGCTATTGGCTAGCGGGCCCTCCCTACGAGCAGTACTTC.

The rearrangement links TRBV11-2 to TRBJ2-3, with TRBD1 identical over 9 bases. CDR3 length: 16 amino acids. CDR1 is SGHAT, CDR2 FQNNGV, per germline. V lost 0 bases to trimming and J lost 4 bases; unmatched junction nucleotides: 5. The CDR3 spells CASSLEPGTGSDTQYF. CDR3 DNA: TGTGCCAGCAGCTTAGAACCGGGGACAGGGTCAGATACGCAGTATTTT.

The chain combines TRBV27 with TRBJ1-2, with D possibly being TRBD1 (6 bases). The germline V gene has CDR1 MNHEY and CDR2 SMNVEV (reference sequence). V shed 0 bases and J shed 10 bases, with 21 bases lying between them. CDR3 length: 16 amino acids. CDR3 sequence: CASSLSRPPGHPNYTF. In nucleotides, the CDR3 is TGTGCCAGCAGTTTATCCAGACCCCCGGGACACCCGAACTACACCTTC.

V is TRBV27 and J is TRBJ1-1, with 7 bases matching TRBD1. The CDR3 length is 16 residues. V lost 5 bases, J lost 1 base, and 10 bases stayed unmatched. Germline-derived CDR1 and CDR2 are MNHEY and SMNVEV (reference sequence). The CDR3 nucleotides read TGTGCCAGCAGTCCATCACCGGGACAGACGAACACTGAAGCTTTCTTT. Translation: CASSPSPGQTNTEAFF.

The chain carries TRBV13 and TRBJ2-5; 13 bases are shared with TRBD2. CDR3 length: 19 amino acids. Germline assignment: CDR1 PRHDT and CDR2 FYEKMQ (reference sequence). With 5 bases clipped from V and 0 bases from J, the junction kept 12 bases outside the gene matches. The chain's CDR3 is CASSDSRTSGGKYQETQYF. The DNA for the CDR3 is TGTGCCAGCAGCGATTCCCGGACTAGCGGGGGCAAGTACCAAGAGACCCAGTACTTC.

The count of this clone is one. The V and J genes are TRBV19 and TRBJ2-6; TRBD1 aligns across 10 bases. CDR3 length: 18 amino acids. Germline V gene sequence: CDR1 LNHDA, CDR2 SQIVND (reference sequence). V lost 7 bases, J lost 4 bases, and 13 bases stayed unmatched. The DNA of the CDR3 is TGTGCCAGTAAAACGTGGGACAGGGGAGCTTGGGGGGCCAACGTCCTGACTTTC. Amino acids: CASKTWDRGAWGANVLTF.

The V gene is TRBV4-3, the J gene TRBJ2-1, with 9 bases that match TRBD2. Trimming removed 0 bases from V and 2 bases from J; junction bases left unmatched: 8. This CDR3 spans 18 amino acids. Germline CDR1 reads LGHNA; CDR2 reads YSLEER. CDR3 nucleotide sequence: TGCGCCAGCAGCCAAGACCCTTTGACTAGCGGACCCTACAATGAGCAGTTCTTC. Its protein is CASSQDPLTSGPYNEQFF.

The CDR3 loop is CASSPLSFTEGRDRVYEQYF. The CDR3, as DNA: TGTGCCAGCTCACCGTTATCGTTTACGGAGGGGCGGGACAGGGTATACGAGCAGTACTTC. This chain links TRBV18 with TRBJ2-7; 9 nucleotides line up with TRBD1. J lost 4 bases, V lost 3 bases, and 22 bases had no gene match. Germline-derived CDR1 and CDR2 are KGHSH and LQKENI. This CDR3 is 20 amino acids long.

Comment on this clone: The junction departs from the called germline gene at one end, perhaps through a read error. The CDR3 DNA sequence: TGTGCCACCAGTACCGGGGGGCTGGGGACCGGGGAGCTGTTTTTT. Translation gives CATSTGGLGTGELFF. V and J are TRBV10-3 and TRBJ2-2; TRBD2 is a possible D gene (7 bases). From germline, CDR1 is ENHRY and CDR2 SYGVKD. The CDR3 totals 15 residues.

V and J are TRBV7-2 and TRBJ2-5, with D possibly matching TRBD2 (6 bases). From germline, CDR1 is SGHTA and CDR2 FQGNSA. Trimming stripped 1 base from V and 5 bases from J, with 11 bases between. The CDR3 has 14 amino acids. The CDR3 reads CASSLVVGRETQYF. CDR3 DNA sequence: TGTGCCAGCAGCTTAGTGGTAGGGAGGGAGACCCAGTACTTC.